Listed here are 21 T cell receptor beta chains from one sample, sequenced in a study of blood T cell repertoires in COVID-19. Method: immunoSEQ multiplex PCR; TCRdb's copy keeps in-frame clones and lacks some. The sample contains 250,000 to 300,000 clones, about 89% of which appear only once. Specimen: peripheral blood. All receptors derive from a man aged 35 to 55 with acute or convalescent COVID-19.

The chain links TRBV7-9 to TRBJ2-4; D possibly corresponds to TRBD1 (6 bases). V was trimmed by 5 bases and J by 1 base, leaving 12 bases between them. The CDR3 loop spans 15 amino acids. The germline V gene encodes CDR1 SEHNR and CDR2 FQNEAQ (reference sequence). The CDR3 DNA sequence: TGTGCCAGCAGCCAAACCCAGGGGGCCAAAAACATTCAGTACTTC. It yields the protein CASSQTQGAKNIQYF.

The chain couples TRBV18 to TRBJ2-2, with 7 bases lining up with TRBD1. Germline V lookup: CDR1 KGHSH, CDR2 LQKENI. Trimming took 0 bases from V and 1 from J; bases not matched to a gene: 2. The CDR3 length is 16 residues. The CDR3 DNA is TGTGCCAGCTCACCACCGAACAGGGGGAACACCGGGGAGCTGTTTTTT. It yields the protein CASSPPNRGNTGELFF.

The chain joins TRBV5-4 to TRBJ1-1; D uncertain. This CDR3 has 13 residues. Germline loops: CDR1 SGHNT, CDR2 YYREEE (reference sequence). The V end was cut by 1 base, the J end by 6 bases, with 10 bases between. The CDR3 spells CASSLRGSPEAFF. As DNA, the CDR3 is TGTGCCAGCAGCTTGCGAGGGAGCCCTGAAGCTTTCTTT.

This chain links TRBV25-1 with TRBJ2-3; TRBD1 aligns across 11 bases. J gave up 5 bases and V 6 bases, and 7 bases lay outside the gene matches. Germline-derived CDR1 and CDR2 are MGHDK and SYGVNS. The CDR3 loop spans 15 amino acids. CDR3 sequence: CASRYGTGGGDTQYF. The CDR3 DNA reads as TGTGCCAGCAGATACGGGACAGGGGGGGGAGATACGCAGTATTTT.

CDR3 protein: CASRPGGYRGYEQYF. The CDR3 DNA follows: TGTGCCAGCAGACCCGGCGGGTACAGGGGATACGAGCAGTACTTC. The chain uses TRBV6-6 and TRBJ2-7, with TRBD1 identical over 7 bases. V trimming: 6 bases; J trimming: 4 bases; junction bases outside the gene matches: 12. Germline CDR1 is MNHNY and CDR2 is SVGAGI (reference sequence). CDR3 length equals 15 residues.

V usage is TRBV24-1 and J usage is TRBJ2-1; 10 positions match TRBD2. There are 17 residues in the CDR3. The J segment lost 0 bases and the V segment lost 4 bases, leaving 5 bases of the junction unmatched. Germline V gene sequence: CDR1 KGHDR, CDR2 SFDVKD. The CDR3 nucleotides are TGTGCCACCAGTGACAAGCGGGGGGGCCTCTCCTACAATGAGCAGTTCTTC. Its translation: CATSDKRGGLSYNEQFF.

CDR3 protein: CASSPGLGGGDTQYF. The CDR3 DNA is TGCGCCAGCAGCCCTGGACTAGGTGGTGGAGATACGCAGTATTTT. This chain connects TRBV5-1 to TRBJ2-3, with 7 bases that match TRBD2. CDR3 length: 15 residues. Germline CDR1 SGHRS, CDR2 YFSETQ. J lost 5 bases, V lost 4 bases, and 10 bases had no gene match.

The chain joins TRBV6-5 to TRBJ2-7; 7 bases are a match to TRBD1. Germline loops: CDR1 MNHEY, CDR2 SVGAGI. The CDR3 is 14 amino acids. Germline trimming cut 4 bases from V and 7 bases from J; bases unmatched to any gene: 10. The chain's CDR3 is CASSSTGPSREQYF. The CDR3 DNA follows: TGTGCCAGCAGTTCGACAGGGCCCTCGAGAGAGCAGTACTTC.

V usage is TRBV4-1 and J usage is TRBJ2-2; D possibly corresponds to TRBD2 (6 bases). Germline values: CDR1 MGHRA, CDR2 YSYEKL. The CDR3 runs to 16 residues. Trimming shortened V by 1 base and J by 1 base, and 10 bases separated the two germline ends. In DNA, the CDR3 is TGCGCCAGCAGCCAAGGCCAGGGACTGAACACCGGGGAGCTGTTTTTT. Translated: CASSQGQGLNTGELFF.

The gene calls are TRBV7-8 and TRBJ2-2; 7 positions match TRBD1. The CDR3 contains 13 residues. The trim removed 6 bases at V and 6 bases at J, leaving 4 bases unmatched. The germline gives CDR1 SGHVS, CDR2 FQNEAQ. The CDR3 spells CASRTGVAGELFF. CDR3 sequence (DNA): TGTGCCAGCAGAACAGGGGTCGCCGGGGAGCTGTTTTTT.

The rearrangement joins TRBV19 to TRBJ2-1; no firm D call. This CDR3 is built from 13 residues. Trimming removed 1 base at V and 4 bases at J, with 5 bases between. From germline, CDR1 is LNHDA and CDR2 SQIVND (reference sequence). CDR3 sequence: CASSIAIYNEQFF. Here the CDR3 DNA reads TGTGCCAGTAGTATAGCCATTTACAATGAGCAGTTCTTC. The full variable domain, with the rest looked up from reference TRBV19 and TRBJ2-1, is DGGITQSPKYLFRKEGQNVTLSCEQNLNHDAMYWYRQDPGQGLRLIYYSQIVNDFQKGDIAEGYSVSREKKESFPLTVTSAQKNPTAFYLCASSIAIYNEQFFGPGTRLTVL.

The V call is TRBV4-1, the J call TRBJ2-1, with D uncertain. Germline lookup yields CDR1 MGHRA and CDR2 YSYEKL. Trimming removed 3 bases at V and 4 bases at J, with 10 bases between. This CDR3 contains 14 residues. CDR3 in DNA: TGCGCCAGCAGCCATAGTCCCACTTACAATGAGCAGTTCTTC. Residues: CASSHSPTYNEQFF.

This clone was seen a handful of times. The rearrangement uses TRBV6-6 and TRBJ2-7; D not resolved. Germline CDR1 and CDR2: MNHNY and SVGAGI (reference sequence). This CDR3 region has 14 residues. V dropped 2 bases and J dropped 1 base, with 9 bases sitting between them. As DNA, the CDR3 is TGTGCCAGCAGTTACGAACGGTCATCCTACGAGCAGTACTTC. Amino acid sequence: CASSYERSSYEQYF.

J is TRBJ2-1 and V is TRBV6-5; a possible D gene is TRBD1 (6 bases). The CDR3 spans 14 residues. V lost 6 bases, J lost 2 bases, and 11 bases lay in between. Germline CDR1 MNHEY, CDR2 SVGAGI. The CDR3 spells CASSLQGPYNEQFF. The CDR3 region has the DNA TGTGCCAGCAGCTTACAGGGCCCCTACAATGAGCAGTTCTTC.

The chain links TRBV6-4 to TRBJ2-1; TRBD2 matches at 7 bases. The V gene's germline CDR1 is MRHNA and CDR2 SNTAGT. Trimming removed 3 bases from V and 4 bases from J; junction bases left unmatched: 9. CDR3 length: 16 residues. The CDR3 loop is CASSENIASGYNEQFF. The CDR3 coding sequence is TGTGCCAGCAGTGAGAATATAGCTAGCGGATACAATGAGCAGTTCTTC.

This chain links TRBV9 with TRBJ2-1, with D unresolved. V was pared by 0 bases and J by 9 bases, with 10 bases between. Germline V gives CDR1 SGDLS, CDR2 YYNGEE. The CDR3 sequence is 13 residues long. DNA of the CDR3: TGTGCCAGCAGCGTAGGAATGTCGGGTGAGCAGTTCTTC. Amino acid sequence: CASSVGMSGEQFF.

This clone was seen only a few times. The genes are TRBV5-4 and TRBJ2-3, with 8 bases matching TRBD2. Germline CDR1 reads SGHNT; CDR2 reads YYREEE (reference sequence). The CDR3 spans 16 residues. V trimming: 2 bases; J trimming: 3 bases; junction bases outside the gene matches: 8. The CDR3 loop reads CASSFGAGAVTDTQYF. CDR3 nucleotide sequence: TGTGCCAGCAGCTTCGGAGCGGGGGCCGTTACAGATACGCAGTATTTT.

The CDR3 region is CASRRTGGLDTQYF. CDR3 DNA: TGTGCCAGCAGACGGACAGGGGGTCTAGATACGCAGTATTTT. V usage is TRBV6-5 and J usage is TRBJ2-3; 10 nucleotides line up with TRBD1. Per the germline V gene, CDR1 is MNHEY and CDR2 is SVGAGI. V shed 6 bases and J 5 bases; nucleotides not matched to a gene: 5. The CDR3 is 14 amino acids.

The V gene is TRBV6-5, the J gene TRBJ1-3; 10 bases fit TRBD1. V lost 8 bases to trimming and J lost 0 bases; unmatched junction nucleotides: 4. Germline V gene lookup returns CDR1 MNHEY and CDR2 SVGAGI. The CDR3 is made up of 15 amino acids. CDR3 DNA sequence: TGTGCCAGCGAAGGACAGGGGGTCTCTGGAAACACCATATATTTT. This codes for CASEGQGVSGNTIYF.

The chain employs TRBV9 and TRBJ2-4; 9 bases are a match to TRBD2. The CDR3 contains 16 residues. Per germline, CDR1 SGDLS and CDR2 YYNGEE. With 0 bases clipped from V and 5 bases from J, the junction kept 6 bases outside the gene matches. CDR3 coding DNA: TGTGCCAGCAGCGTAGATCCAGCGGGGGGCGAAAACATTCAGTACTTC. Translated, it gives CASSVDPAGGENIQYF.

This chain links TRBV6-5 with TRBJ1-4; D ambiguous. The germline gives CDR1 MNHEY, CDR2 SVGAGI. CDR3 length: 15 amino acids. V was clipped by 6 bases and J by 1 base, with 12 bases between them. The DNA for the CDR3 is TGTGCCAGCAGAATGAACTCCGGAACTAATGAAAAACTGTTTTTT. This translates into CASRMNSGTNEKLFF.